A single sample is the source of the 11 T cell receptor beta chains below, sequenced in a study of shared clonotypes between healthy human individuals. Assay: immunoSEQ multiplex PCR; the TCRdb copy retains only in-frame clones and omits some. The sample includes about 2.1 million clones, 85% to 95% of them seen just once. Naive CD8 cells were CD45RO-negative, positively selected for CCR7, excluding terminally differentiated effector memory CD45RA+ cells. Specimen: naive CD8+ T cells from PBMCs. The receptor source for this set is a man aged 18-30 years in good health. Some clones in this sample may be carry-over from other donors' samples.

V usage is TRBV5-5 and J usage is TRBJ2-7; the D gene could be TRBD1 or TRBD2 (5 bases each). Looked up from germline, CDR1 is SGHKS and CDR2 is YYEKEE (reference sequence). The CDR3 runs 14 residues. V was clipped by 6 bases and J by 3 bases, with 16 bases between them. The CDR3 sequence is CASTQSGAYYEQYF. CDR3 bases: TGTGCCAGCACCCAATCCGGGGCGTACTACGAGCAGTACTTC.

The CDR3 here is CASRDRAKNIQYF. CDR3 bases: TGTGCCAGCAGAGACAGAGCCAAAAACATTCAGTACTTC. The genes are TRBV6-1 and TRBJ2-4; weak D call: TRBD1 (5 bases). Deletions cut 6 bases from V and 0 bases from J, with 6 bases between. Germline assignment: CDR1 MNHNS and CDR2 SASEGT. CDR3 size: 13 residues.

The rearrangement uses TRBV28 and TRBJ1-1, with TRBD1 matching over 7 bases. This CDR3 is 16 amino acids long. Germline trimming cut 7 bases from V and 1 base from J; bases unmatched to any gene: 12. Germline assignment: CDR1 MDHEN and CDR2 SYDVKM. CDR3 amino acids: CASITPRGAKNTEAFF. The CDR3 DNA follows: TGTGCCAGCATTACGCCCAGGGGGGCCAAGAACACTGAAGCTTTCTTT.

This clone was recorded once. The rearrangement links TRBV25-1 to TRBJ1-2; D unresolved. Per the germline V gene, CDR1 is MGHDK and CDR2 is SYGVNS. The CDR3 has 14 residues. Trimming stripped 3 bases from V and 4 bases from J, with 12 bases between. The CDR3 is CASSDRAQIYGYTF. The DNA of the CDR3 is TGTGCCAGCAGTGACCGGGCGCAGATCTATGGCTACACCTTC.

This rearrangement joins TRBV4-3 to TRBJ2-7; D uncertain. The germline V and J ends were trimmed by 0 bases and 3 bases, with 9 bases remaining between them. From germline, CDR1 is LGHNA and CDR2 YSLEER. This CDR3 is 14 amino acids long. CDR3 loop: CASSQERDGYEQYF. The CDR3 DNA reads TGCGCCAGCAGCCAAGAACGTGACGGCTACGAGCAGTACTTC.

DNA of the CDR3: TGTGCCAGCAGGGGCCGGGGCGAAAACATTCAGTACTTC. The encoded protein is CASRGRGENIQYF. The genes are TRBV27 and TRBJ2-4, with D possibly called TRBD1 or TRBD2 (5 bases each). Germline V gene sequence: CDR1 MNHEY, CDR2 SMNVEV (reference sequence). Trimming removed 6 bases from V and 5 bases from J, with 11 bases in between. The CDR3 has 13 residues.

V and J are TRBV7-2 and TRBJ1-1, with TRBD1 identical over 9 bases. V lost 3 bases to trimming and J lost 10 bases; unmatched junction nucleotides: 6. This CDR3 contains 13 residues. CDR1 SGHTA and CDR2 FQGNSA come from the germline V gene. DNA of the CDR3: TGTGCCAGCAGCTTGGGACAGGGAGTTGTAGCTTTCTTT. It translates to CASSLGQGVVAFF.

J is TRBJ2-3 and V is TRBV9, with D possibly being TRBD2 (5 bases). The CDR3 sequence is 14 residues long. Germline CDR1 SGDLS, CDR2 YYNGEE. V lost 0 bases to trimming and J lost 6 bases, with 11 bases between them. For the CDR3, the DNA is TGTGCCAGCAGCGTAGTCCCGGGGAGCGATACGCAGTATTTT. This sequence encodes CASSVVPGSDTQYF.

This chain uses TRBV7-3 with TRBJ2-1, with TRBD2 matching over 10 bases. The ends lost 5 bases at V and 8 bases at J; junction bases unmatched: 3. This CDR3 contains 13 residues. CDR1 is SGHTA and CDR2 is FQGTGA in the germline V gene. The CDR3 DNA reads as TGTGCCAGCAGCCTAGGGACTAGCGATGAGCAGTTCTTC. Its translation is CASSLGTSDEQFF. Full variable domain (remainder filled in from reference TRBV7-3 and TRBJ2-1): GAGVSQTPSNKVTEKGKYVELRCDPISGHTALYWYRQSLGQGPEFLIYFQGTGAADDSGLPNDRFFAVRPEGSVSTLKIQRTERGDSAVYLCASSLGTSDEQFFGPGTRLTVL.

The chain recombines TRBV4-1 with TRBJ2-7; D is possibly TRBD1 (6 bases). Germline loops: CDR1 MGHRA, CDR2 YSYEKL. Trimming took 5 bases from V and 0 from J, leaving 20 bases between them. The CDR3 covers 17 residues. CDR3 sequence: CASSYSTGPRSSYEQYF. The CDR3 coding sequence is TGCGCCAGCAGCTATTCAACAGGGCCGCGGAGCTCCTACGAGCAGTACTTC.

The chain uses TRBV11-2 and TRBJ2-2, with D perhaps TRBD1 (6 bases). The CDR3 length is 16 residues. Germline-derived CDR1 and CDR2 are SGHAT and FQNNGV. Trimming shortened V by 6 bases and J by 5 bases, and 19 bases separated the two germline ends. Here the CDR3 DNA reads TGTGCCAGCAGTTTTCAGGGACACCGATGGACCGGGGAGCTGTTTTTT. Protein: CASSFQGHRWTGELFF.